This T cell receptor beta chain was sequenced for a study of blood T cell repertoires in COVID-19. Background on the study: PBMCs, B-cell-depleted T cells, or T cells were the source of the cDNA or gDNA that made up the material.

Trimming removed 2 bases at V and 3 bases at J, with 11 bases between. Germline assignment: CDR1 MNHEY and CDR2 SVGAGI. The length of the CDR3 is 15 residues. Using immunoSEQ multiplex PCR, the repertoire was profiled, and TCRdb retains in-frame clones only, with some absent. The sample has more than 50,000 clones, 65% to 90% seen once; the top ten hold around 19%. This clone was counted between two and nine times. The sample taken for sequencing was peripheral blood. This TCR derives from a human donor in a cohort sampled during active COVID-19. The genes are TRBV6-5 and TRBJ2-1; D is possibly TRBD2 (6 bases). The CDR3 is CASSYRTGVYNEQFF. CDR3 in DNA: TGTGCCAGCAGTTACCGGACGGGGGTCTACAATGAGCAGTTCTTC.